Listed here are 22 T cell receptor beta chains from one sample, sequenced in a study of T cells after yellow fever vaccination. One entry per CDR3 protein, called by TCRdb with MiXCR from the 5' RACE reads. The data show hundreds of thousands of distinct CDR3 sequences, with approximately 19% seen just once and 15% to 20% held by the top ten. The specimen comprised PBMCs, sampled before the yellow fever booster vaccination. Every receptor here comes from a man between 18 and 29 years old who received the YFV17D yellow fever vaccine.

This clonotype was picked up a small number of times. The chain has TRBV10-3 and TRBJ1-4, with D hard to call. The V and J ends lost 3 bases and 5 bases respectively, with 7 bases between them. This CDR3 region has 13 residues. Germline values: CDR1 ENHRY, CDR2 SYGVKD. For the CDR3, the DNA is TGTGCCATCAGTGATACGGCAAATGAAAAACTGTTTTTT. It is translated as CAISDTANEKLFF.

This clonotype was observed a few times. The CDR3 sequence: CASSLLAGGPSSADTQYF. The CDR3, as DNA: TGTGCCAGCAGTTTACTAGCGGGGGGGCCTTCCAGCGCAGATACGCAGTATTTT. This chain connects TRBV27 to TRBJ2-3; TRBD2 matches 12 bases. The germline V gene has CDR1 MNHEY and CDR2 SMNVEV (reference sequence). The CDR3 runs 18 residues. V shed 2 bases, J shed 4 bases, and the junction held 10 bases outside the gene matches.

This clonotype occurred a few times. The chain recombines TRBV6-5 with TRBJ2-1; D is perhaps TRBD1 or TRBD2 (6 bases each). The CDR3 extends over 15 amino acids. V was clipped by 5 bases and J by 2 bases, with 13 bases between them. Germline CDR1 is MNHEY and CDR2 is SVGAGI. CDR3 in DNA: TGTGCCAGCAGTCCTACGGGGGCAGCCTACAATGAGCAGTTCTTC. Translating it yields CASSPTGAAYNEQFF.

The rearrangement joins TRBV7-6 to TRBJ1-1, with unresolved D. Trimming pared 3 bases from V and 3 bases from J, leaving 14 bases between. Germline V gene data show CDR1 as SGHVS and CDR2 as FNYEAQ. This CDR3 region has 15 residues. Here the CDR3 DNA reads TGTGCCAGCAGCTTCCCAGCAAGCAGGCACACTGAAGCTTTCTTT. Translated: CASSFPASRHTEAFF.

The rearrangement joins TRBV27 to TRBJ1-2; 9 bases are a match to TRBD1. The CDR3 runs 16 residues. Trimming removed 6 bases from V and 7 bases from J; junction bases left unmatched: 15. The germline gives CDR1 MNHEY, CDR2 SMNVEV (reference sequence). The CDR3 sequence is CASSPTGGPPGSGYTF. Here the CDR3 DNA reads TGTGCCAGCAGCCCGACAGGGGGTCCTCCTGGCAGTGGCTACACCTTC.

The CDR3 spells CASSLMLGGSSTDTQYF. CDR3 in DNA: TGTGCCAGCAGCTTAATGTTAGGGGGGAGTAGCACAGATACGCAGTATTTT. The rearrangement links TRBV7-8 to TRBJ2-3, with D perhaps matching TRBD1 or TRBD2 (6 bases each). Germline loops: CDR1 SGHVS, CDR2 FQNEAQ. The CDR3 spans 17 residues. Trimming removed 2 bases at V and 0 bases at J, with 15 bases between.

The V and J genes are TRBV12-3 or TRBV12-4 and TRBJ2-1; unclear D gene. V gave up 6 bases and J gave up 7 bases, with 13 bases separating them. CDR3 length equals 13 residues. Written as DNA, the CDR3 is TGTGCCAGCAGCCAACTGCGTGGAAATGAGCAGTTCTTC. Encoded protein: CASSQLRGNEQFF.

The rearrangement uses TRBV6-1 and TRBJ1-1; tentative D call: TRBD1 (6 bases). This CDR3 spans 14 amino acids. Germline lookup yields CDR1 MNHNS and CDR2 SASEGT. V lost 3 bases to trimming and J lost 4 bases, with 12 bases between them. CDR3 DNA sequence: TGTGCCAGCAGTGAGAGGGGGGCGGTCACTGAAGCTTTCTTT. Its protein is CASSERGAVTEAFF.

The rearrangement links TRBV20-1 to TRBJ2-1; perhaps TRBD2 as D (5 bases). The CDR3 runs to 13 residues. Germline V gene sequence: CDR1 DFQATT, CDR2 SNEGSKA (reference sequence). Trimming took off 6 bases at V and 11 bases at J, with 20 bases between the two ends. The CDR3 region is CSAPPGSSLQQFF. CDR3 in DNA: TGCAGTGCCCCCCCGGGGAGCTCCCTTCAGCAGTTCTTC.

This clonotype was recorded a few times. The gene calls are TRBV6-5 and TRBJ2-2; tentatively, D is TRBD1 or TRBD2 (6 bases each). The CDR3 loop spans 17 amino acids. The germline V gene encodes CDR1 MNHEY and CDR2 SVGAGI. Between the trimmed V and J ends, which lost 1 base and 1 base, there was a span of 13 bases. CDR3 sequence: CASSYYRGLRNTGELFF. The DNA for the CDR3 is TGTGCCAGCAGTTACTATCGGGGGCTGAGGAACACCGGGGAGCTGTTTTTT.

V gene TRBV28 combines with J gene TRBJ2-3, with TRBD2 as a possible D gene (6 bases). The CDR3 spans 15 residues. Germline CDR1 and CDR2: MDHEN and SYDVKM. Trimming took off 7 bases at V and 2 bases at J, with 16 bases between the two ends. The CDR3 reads CASTEAREITDTQYF. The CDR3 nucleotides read TGTGCCAGCACCGAAGCCCGGGAGATCACAGATACGCAGTATTTT.

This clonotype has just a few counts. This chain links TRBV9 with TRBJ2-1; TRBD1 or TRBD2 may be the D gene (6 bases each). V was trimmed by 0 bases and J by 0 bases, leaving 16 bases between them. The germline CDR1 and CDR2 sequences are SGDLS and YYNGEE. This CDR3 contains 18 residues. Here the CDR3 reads CASSVVSGARSSYNEQFF. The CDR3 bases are TGTGCCAGCAGCGTAGTGTCGGGGGCGCGGAGCTCCTACAATGAGCAGTTCTTC.

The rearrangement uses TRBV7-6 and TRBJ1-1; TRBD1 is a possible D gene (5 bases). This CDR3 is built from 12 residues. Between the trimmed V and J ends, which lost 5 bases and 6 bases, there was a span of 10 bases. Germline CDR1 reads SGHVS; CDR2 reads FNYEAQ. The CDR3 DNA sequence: TGTGCCAGCAGCATGGACACCCCTGAAGCTTTCTTT. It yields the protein CASSMDTPEAFF.

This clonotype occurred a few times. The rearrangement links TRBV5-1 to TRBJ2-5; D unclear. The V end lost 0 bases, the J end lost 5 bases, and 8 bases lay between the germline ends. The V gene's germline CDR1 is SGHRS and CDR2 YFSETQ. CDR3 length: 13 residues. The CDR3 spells CASSLGSDETQYF. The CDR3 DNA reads TGCGCCAGCAGCTTGGGATCGGATGAGACCCAGTACTTC.

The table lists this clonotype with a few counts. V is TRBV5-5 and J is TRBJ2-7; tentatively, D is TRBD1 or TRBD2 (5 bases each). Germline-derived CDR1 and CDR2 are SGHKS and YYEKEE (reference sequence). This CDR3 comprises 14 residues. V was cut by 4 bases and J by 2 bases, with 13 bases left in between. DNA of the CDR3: TGTGCCAGCAGCCCCCGGGACGCCCCCTACGAGCAGTACGTC. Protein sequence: CASSPRDAPYEQYV.

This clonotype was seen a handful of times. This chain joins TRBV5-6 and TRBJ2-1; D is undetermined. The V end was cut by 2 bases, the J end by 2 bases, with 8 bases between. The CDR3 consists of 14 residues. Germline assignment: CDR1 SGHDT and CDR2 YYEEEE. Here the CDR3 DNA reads TGTGCCAGCAGCTTCGGCAGACCCTACAATGAGCAGTTCTTC. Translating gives CASSFGRPYNEQFF.

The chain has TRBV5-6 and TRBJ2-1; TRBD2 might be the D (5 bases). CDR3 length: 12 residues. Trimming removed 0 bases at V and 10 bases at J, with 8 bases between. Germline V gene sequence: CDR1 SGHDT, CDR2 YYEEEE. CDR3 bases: TGTGCCAGCAGCTTGGTAGGGAGAGAGCAGTTCTTC. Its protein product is CASSLVGREQFF.

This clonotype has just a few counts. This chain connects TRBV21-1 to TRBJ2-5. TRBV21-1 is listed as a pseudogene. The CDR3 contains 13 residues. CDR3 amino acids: CASCTTRQETQYF. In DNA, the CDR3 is TGTGCCAGCTGTACTACTCGCCAAGAGACCCAGTACTTC.

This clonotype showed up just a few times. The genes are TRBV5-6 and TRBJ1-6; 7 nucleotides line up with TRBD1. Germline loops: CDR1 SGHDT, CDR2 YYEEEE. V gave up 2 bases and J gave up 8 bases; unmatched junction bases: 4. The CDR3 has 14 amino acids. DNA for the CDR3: TGTGCCAGCAGCTTCCGGGACAGAGATTCACCCCTCCACTTT. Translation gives CASSFRDRDSPLHF.

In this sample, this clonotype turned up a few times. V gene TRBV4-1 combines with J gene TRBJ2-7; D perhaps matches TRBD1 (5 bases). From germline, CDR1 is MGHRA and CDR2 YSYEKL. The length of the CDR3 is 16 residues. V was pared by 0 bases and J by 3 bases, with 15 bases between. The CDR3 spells CASSQDFPAGNYEQYV. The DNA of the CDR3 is TGCGCCAGCAGCCAAGATTTCCCCGCAGGGAACTACGAGCAGTACGTC.

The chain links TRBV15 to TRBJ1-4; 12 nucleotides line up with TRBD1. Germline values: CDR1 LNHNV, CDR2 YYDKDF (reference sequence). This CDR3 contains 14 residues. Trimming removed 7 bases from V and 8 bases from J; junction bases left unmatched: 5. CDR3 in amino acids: CATTPGTGGEKLFF. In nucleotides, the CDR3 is TGTGCCACCACCCCCGGGACAGGGGGCGAAAAACTGTTTTTT.

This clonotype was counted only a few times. DNA of the CDR3: TGTGCCAGCAGTTTATCGTCACTTCTCGGGGGTGAGCAGTTCTTC. This sequence encodes CASSLSSLLGGEQFF. The V and J genes are TRBV27 and TRBJ2-1, with D possibly being TRBD2 (6 bases). Trimming took 0 bases from V and 9 from J, leaving 15 bases between them. The germline gives CDR1 MNHEY, CDR2 SMNVEV (reference sequence). The CDR3 runs to 15 residues.